This TCR beta chain was profiled in a study of OX40 agonist ivuxolimab in advanced cancers. The overall study: Those treated in dose escalation had hepatocellular carcinoma, melanoma, renal cell cancer or head and neck cancer.

Findings of the study overall: Expansion of clones was among the lowest in partial responders at 0.1-3.0 mg/kg. Averaging showed that CD8+ T cells had more expanded clones than CD4+ did.

TCRdb keeps only in-frame clones here, not all; method: immunoSEQ multiplex PCR. The table lists roughly 53,000 clones, 90% of them singletons, with approximately 4.6% in the top ten. Trimming left V 7 bases short and J 5 bases short, with 8 bases between. Germline V CDR1 and CDR2: SNHLY, FYNNEI. The CDR3 sequence is 11 residues long. In regard to this clone: No antigen is known for it.

Here the sequenced sample was CD4+ or CD8+ T cells sorted from blood, taken in a trial of the OX40 agonist ivuxolimab. V and J are TRBV2 and TRBJ1-2; D gene uncertain. This clonotype originated in an adult with an advanced solid tumor such as melanoma, head and neck, liver or kidney cancer. In DNA, the CDR3 is TGTGCCAGCAAGGCGCGGTATGGCTACACCTTC. Residues: CASKARYGYTF.